This is a list of T cell receptor beta chains from one sample in a study of persistence of HIV-infected CD4 T cells. What these receptors recognize is not known. Produced via immunoSEQ multiplex PCR; TCRdb's table is partial and in-frame only. The repertoire has 40,000 to 45,000 clones, more than 85% of them found once; the top ten carry 1.5% to 2%. Here the sequenced sample was CD4+ T cells sorted from PBMCs after roughly 17-hour stimulation, taken from a patient who received antiretroviral therapy. All receptors derive from an adult man with HIV who was CMV-seropositive. Both conserved end residues are part of each CDR3. D genes are given only for firm matches. The size field is filled for only some rows; it gives once, few, many or a size class.

CDR3 DNA	CDR3 protein	D gene	V gene	J gene	clone size
TGCGCCAGCAGTGAGTCGGTCGGGGGGGCCACTGAGCAGTTCTTC	CASSESVGGATEQFF	TRBD2	TRBV10-1	TRBJ2-1	NA
TGCGCCAGCAGCTTTTGGGGCAGTATGACCACTGAAGCTTTCTTT	CASSFWGSMTTEAFF	NA	TRBV5-1	TRBJ1-1	NA
TGCGCCAGCAGCCGCGAGACTGACACATTTAATTCACCCCTCCACTTT	CASSRETDTFNSPLHF	NA	TRBV4-1	TRBJ1-6	few
TGCGCCAGCAGCTTGGGCAGTTCTGGAAACACCATATATTTT	CASSLGSSGNTIYF	NA	TRBV5-1	TRBJ1-3	few
TGTGCCAGCAGCTTAGCCCCCCAACTAGTTGGCGAGCAGTTCTTC	CASSLAPQLVGEQFF	NA	TRBV5-4	TRBJ2-1	NA
TGTGCCAGCTCTAAAACAGGGGCATTAGAGACCCAGTACTTC	CASSKTGALETQYF	TRBD1	TRBV2	TRBJ2-5	NA
TGTGCCAGCAGCCAAGTCGTTGGGGCAGGGGTGGGAGAAAAACTGTTTTTT	CASSQVVGAGVGEKLFF	NA	TRBV3-1/TRBV3-2	TRBJ1-4	NA
TGTGCCAGTAGTCAAAACAGGGGAGCCAAAAACATTCAGTACTTC	CASSQNRGAKNIQYF	TRBD1	TRBV19	TRBJ2-4	NA
TGTGCCAGCAGTACTTGGGGTAACTCTGGAAACACCATATATTTT	CASSTWGNSGNTIYF	NA	TRBV27	TRBJ1-3	NA
TGTGCCAGCAGCCAAACTACTAGCGGGGCTTACAATGAGCAGTTCTTC	CASSQTTSGAYNEQFF	TRBD2	TRBV3-1/TRBV3-2	TRBJ2-1	NA
TGTGCCAGCAGCCCGAGGTATGAGCAGTTCTTC	CASSPRYEQFF	NA	TRBV7-8	TRBJ2-1	NA
TGTGCCAGCAGTTTTCCCGGTTGGGACTATGGCTACACCTTC	CASSFPGWDYGYTF	NA	TRBV28	TRBJ1-2	NA
TGCGCCAGCAGCCAGATTGGGGCGCGGGCCGGGGAGCTGTTTTTT	CASSQIGARAGELFF	NA	TRBV4-1	TRBJ2-2	NA
TGCAGCGTTGAAGACAGGGCCGAGCAGTACTTC	CSVEDRAEQYF	NA	TRBV29-1	TRBJ2-7	NA
TGTGCCAGCAGCCTCGGGGCCGACACTGAAGCTTTCTTT	CASSLGADTEAFF	NA	TRBV11-3	TRBJ1-1	NA
TGTGCCAGCAGCAGCCGGGACAGAAAGTTTAACTATGGCTACACCTTC	CASSSRDRKFNYGYTF	NA	TRBV21-1	TRBJ1-2	NA
TGTGCCAGCAGTATCTCGGGAGCTAATGAAAAACTGTTTTTT	CASSISGANEKLFF	NA	TRBV7-2	TRBJ1-4	NA
TGCGCCAGCAGCTTTGGGACTAGCCCAGATACGCAGTATTTT	CASSFGTSPDTQYF	TRBD2	TRBV5-1	TRBJ2-3	NA
TGTGCCAGCAGTTTATCTTGGGGGAACCCGAGCATAAATCAGCCCCAGCATTTT	CASSLSWGNPSINQPQHF	NA	TRBV27	TRBJ1-5	NA
TGTGCCAGCAGCACCAGACAGGGCTACGAGCAGTACTTC	CASSTRQGYEQYF	TRBD1	TRBV3-1/TRBV3-2	TRBJ2-7	NA
TGTGCCAGCAGCCCAGACGGCACTGAAGCTTTCTTT	CASSPDGTEAFF	NA	TRBV7-6	TRBJ1-1	once
TGTGCCATCAGGGCCACAGGGGAGGGCAATCAGCCCCAGCATTTT	CAIRATGEGNQPQHF	TRBD1	TRBV10-3	TRBJ1-5	NA
TGTGCCAGCAGCTTGTTGGTAAACACCGGGGAGCTGTTTTTT	CASSLLVNTGELFF	NA	TRBV7-3	TRBJ2-2	NA
TGTGCCAGCAGCCAAGACGGGAACCTAGCCTACAATGAGCAGTTCTTC	CASSQDGNLAYNEQFF	NA	TRBV3-1/TRBV3-2	TRBJ2-1	NA
TGTGCTAGCAAACAGGGTAACTATGGCTACACCTTC	CASKQGNYGYTF	NA	TRBV12-5	TRBJ1-2	NA
TGTGCCAGCAGTGACTCATATACAGGGCACAATCAGCCCCAGCATTTT	CASSDSYTGHNQPQHF	NA	TRBV6-4	TRBJ1-5	NA
TGTGCCAGCAGCTTGGGCGGGACAGAGTCCTACGAGCAGTACTTC	CASSLGGTESYEQYF	NA	TRBV5-5	TRBJ2-7	NA
TGTGCCAGCAGCTTAGATATGACTAGCACGCAGTACTTC	CASSLDMTSTQYF	TRBD2	TRBV11-3	TRBJ2-7	once
TGTGCCAGCAGCCTCGACAGAAATCAGCCCCAGCATTTT	CASSLDRNQPQHF	NA	TRBV6-5	TRBJ1-5	NA